This T cell receptor (beta chain) is drawn from a study of blood T cells in healthy people across ages. With a J-beta primer mix and a sample-barcoded 5' primer, a second PCR ran roughly 6 to 11 cycles. Each CDR3 protein is one row after TCRdb ran MiXCR on the 5' RACE reads. This sample has about 720,000 distinct CDR3 sequences, with about 25% found just once. CDR3 length: 15 amino acids. Germline V CDR1 and CDR2: KGHDR, SFDVKD. V was cut by 2 bases and J by 6 bases, with 15 bases left in between. The same sample was also studied in work on T cells of mothers and their children.

This chain links TRBV24-1 with TRBJ1-1; a possible D gene is TRBD1 (6 bases). The sequenced material came from blood. This TCR came from a boy younger than 18 in good health. CDR3 residues: CATSDWPGVGPEAFF. The CDR3 nucleotides read TGTGCCACCAGTGATTGGCCAGGGGTGGGCCCTGAAGCTTTCTTT.